This T cell receptor (beta chain) was sequenced in a study of cytomegalovirus exposure and HLA in healthy donors. It was with 60 Vbeta and 13 Jbeta primers that the PCR ran. The method was immunoSEQ multiplex PCR; TCRdb's version includes in-frame clones alone and lacks a portion of them. The sample shows some 140,000 clones, 65% to 80% of them seen only once. Findings of the study overall: There were 164 TCR beta chains listed as cytomegalovirus-associated.

As to this clone: As yet, its antigen is unknown.

V lost 1 base, J lost 0 bases, and 9 bases stayed unmatched. Germline V CDR1 and CDR2: LGHNA, YNFKEQ. The CDR3 consists of 18 residues. The origin of this receptor is a man in his forties in good health and CMV-seropositive. The chain recombines TRBV4-2 with TRBJ1-3, with TRBD1 identical over 7 bases. Sequencing was carried out using PBMCs. The CDR3 nucleotides read TGTGCCAGCAGCCAAGGCTACAGGGGAAGGGCCTCTGGAAACACCATATATTTT. Amino acid sequence: CASSQGYRGRASGNTIYF.